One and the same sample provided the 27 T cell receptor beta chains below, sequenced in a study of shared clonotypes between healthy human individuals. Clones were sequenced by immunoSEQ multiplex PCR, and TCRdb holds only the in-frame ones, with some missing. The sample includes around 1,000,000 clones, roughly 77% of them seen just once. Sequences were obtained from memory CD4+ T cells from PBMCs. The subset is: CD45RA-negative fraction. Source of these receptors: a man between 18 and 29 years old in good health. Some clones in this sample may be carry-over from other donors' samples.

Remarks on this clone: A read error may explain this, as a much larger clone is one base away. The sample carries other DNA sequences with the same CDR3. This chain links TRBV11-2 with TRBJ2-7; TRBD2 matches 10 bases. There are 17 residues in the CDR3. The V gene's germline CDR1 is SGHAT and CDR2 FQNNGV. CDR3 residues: CASSIELAGSGRDEQYF. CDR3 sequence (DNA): TGCGCCAGCAGCATAGAACTAGCGGGGAGTGGGAGGGACGAGCAGTACTTC.

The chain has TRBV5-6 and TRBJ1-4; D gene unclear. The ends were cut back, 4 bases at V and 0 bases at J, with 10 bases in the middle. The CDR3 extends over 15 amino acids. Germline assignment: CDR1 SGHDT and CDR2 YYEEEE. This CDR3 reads CASSPGGTTNEKLFF. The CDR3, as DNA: TGTGCCAGCAGCCCTGGAGGGACAACTAATGAAAAACTGTTTTTT. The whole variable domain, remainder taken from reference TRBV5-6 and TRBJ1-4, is DAGVTQSPTHLIKTRGQQVTLRCSPKSGHDTVSWYQQALGQGPQFIFQYYEEEERQRGNFPDRFSGHQFPNYSSELNVNALLLGDSALYLCASSPGGTTNEKLFFGSGTQLSVL.

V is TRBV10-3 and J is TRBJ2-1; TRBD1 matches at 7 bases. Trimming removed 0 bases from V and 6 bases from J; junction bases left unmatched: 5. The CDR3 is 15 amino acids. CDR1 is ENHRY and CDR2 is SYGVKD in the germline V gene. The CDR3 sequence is CAISESLAGGNEQFF. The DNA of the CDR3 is TGTGCCATCAGTGAGTCCCTCGCAGGGGGCAATGAGCAGTTCTTC.

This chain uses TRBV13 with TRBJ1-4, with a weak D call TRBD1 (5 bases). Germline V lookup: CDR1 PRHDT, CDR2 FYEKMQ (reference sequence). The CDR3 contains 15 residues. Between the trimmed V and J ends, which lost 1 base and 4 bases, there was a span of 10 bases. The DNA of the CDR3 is TGTGCCAGCAGCTTAGCGGGGGATCTTAATGAAAAACTGTTTTTT. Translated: CASSLAGDLNEKLFF.

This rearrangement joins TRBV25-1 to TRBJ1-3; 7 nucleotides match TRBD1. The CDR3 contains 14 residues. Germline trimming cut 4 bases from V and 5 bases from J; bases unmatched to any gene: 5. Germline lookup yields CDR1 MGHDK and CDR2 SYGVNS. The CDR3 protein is CASSADRVRNTIYF. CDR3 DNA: TGTGCCAGCAGTGCAGACAGGGTCCGAAACACCATATATTTT.

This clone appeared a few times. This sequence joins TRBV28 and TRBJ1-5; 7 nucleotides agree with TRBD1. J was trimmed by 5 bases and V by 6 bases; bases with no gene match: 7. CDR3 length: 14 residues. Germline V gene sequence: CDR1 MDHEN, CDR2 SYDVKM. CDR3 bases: TGTGCCAGCAGGAGAGGGGGCTTCCATCAGCCCCAGCATTTT. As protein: CASRRGGFHQPQHF.

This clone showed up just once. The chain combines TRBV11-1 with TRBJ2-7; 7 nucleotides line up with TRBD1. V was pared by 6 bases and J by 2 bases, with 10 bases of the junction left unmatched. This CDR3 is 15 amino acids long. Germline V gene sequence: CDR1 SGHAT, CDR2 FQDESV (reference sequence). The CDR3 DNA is TGTGCCAGCAGTTGGACCCGGGACAGCGCCTACGAGCAGTACTTC. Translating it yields CASSWTRDSAYEQYF.

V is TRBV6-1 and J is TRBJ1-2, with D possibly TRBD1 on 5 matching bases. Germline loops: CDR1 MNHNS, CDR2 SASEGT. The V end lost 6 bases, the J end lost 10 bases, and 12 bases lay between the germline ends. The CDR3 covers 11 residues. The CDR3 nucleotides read TGTGCCAGCAGGCGGGACGCCCACTACACCTTC. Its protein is CASRRDAHYTF.

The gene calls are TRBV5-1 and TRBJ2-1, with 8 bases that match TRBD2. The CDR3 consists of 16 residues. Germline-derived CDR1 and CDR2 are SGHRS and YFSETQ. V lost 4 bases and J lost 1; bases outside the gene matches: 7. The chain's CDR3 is CASSPGSGVSYNEQFF. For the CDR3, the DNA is TGCGCCAGCAGCCCGGGTAGCGGGGTATCCTACAATGAGCAGTTCTTC.

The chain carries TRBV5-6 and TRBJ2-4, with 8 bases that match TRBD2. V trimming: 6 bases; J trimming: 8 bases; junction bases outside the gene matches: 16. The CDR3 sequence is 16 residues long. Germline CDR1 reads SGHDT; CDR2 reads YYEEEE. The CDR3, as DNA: TGTGCCAGCACCATTCTACATAGCGGGACGGGAGACATTCAGTACTTC. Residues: CASTILHSGTGDIQYF.

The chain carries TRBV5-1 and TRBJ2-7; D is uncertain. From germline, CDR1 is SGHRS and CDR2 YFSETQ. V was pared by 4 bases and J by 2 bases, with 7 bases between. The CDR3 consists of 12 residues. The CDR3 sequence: CASSDQAYEQYF. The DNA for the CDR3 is TGCGCCAGCAGCGACCAAGCCTACGAGCAGTACTTC.

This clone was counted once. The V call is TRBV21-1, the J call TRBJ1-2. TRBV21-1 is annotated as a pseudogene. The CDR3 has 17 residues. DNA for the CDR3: TGTGCCAGCAGCCCCGGAGGTCAAGGGGTCTCGGGGGGTGGCTACACCTTC. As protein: CASSPGGQGVSGGGYTF.

CDR3 amino acids: CASSYLAETYEQYF. CDR3 nucleotide sequence: TGTGCCAGCAGTTACTTGGCGGAGACCTACGAGCAGTACTTC. V usage is TRBV6-5 and J usage is TRBJ2-7; D not certain. Germline V lookup: CDR1 MNHEY, CDR2 SVGAGI. This CDR3 has 14 residues. V was cut by 1 base and J by 2 bases, with 9 bases left in between.

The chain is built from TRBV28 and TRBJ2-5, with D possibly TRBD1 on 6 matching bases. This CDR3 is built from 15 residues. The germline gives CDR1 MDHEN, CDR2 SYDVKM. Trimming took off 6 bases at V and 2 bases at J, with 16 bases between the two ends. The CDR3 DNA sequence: TGTGCCAGCAGCGTTATGGGCAGGGGACAAGAGACCCAGTACTTC. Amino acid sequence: CASSVMGRGQETQYF.

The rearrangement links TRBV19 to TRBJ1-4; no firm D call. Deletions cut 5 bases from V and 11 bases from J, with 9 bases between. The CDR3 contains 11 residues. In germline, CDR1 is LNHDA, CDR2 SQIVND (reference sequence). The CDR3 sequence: CASSSTVKLFF. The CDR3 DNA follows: TGTGCCAGTAGTTCCACTGTGAAACTGTTTTTT.

The CDR3 region is CASSVEGEIGEQFF. For the CDR3, the DNA is TGTGCCAGCAGCGTAGAAGGAGAGATCGGTGAGCAGTTCTTC. J is TRBJ2-1 and V is TRBV9; D remains unclear. V was shortened by 0 bases and J by 9 bases, with 13 bases between the two germline ends. Germline assignment: CDR1 SGDLS and CDR2 YYNGEE. This CDR3 spans 14 amino acids.

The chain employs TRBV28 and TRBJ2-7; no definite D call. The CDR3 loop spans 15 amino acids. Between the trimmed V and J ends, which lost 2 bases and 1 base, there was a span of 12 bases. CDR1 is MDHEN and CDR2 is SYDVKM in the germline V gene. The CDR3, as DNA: TGTGCCAGCAGTTTAGACCAGGCGGTGTCCTACGAGCAGTACTTC. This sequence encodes CASSLDQAVSYEQYF.

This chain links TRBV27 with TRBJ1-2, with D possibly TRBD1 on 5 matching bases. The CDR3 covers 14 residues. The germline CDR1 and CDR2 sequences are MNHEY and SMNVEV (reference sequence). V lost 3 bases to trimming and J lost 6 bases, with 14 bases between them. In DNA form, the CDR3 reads TGTGCCAGCAGTTTTTTCGCGCAGGGCAATGGCTACACCTTC. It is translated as CASSFFAQGNGYTF.

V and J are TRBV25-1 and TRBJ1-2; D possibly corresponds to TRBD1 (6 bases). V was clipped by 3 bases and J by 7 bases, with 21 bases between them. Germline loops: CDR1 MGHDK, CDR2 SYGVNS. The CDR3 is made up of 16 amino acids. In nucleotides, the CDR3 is TGTGCCAGCAGTGAGCCCGGATCGGGGGCGGAGAGTGGCTACACCTTC. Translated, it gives CASSEPGSGAESGYTF.

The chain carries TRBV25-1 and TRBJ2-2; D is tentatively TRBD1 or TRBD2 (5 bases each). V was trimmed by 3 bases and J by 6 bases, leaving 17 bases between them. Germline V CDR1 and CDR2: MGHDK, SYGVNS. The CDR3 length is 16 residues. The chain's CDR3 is CASSDLRDAGAGELFF. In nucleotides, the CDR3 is TGTGCCAGCAGTGATCTTCGGGACGCAGGCGCCGGGGAGCTGTTTTTT.

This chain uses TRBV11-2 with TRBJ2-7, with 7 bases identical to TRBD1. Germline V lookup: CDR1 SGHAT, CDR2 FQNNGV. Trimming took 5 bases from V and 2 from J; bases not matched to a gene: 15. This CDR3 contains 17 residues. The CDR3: CASSPHSGTAAAYEQYF. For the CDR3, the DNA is TGTGCCAGCAGCCCCCACTCCGGGACAGCGGCAGCCTACGAGCAGTACTTC.

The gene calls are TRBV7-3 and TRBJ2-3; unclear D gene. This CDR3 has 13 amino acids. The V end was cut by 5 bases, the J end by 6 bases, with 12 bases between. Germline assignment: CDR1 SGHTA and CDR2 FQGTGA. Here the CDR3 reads CASSPLPRDTQYF. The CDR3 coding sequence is TGTGCCAGCAGCCCGTTACCCCGCGATACGCAGTATTTT.

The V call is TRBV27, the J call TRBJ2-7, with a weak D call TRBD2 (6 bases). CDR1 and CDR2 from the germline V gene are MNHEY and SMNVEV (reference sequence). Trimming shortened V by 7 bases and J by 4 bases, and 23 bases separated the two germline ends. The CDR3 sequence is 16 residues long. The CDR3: CASKRALGSGEYEQYF. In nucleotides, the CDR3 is TGTGCCAGCAAAAGGGCTCTTGGCTCGGGGGAATACGAGCAGTACTTC.

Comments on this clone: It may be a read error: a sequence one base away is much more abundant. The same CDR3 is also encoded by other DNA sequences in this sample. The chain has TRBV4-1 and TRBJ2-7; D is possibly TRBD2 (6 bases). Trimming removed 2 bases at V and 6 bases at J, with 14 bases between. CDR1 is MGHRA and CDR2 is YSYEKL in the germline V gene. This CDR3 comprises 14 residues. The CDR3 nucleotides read TGCGCCAGCAGCCAATCTCCTGCCGGGGGCGAGCAGTACTTC. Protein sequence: CASSQSPAGGEQYF.

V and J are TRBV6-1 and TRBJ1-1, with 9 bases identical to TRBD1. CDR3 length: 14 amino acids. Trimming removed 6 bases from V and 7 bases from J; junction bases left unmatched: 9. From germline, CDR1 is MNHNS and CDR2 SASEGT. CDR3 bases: TGTGCCAGCAGCTCCGGGACAGGGTATAATGAAGCTTTCTTT. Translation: CASSSGTGYNEAFF.

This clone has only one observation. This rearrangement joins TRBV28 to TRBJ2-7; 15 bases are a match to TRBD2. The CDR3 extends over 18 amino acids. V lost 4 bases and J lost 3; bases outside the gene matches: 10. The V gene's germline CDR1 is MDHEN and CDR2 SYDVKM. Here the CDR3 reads CASSYRTSGRASGYEQYF. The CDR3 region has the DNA TGTGCCAGCAGTTACAGGACTAGCGGGAGGGCCTCTGGCTACGAGCAGTACTTC.

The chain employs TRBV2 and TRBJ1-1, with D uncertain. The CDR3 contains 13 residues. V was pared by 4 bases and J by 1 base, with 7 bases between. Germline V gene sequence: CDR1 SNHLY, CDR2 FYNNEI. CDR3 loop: CASSGTANTEAFF. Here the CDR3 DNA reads TGTGCCAGCAGTGGAACAGCGAACACTGAAGCTTTCTTT.